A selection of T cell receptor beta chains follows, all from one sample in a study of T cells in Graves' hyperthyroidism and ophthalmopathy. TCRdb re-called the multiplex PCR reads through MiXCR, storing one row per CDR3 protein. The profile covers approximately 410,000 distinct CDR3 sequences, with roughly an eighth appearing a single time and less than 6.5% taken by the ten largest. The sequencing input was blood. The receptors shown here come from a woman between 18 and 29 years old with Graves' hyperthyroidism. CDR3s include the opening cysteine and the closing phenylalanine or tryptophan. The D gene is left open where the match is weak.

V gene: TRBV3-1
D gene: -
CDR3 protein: CASSQEGRGPDNEKLFF

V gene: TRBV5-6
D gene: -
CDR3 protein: CASSLDRVINIQYF

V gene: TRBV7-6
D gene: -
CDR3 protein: CASSAPQLNRHEQFF

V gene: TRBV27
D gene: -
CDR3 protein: CASTDVGPMGTNEKLFF

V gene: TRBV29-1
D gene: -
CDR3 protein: CSVKTESSYNEQFF

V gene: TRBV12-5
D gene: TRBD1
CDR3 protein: CASGLSGTGYDEQYF

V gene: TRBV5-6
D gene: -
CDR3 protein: CASSAGVGEQYF

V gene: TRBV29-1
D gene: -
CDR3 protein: CSVEGRLRINEQFF

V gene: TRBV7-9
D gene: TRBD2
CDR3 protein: CASSPSSGGRDTQYF

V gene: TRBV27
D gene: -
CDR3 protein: CASSVSNTGELFF

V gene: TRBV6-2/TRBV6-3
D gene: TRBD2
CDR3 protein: CASTGGRLAGELFF

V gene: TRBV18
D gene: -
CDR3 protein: CASSPGWETYEQYF

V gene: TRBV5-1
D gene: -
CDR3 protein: CASKLGGLSDTQYF

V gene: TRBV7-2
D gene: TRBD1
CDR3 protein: CASSLLAGGVLAYEQYF

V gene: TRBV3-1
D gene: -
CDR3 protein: CASSRTEGDTQYF

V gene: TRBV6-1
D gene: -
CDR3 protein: CASISQKGGGTDTQYF

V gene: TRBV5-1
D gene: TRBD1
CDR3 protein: CASSLGQGIGELFF

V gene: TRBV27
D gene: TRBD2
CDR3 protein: CASSSPAGEEQFF

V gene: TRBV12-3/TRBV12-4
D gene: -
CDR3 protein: CASGRGTSGYTF

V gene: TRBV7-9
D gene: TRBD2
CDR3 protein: CASSSGLAGGLGYEQYF

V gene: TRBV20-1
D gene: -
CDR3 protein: CSARDKAGLAYEQYF

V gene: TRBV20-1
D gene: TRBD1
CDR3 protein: CSASHPDRVYTEAFF

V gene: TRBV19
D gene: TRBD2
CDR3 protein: CASRTTSGDNNEQFF

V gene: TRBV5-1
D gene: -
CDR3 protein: CASSRGTLLDEQYF

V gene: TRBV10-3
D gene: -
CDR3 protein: CATGFADTEAFF

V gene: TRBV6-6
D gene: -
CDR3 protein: CASSYTAEGQFF

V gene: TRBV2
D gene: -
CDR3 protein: CASSDPYEQYF

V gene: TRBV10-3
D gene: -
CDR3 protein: CAISVDRSSYEQYF

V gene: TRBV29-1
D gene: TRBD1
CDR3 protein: CSGILSGTDSNQPQHF

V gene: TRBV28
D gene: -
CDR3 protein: CASSQYWVNTEAFF

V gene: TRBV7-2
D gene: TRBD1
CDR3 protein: CASSFNTGGNQPQHF

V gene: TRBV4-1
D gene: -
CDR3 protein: CASSQGTANTGELFF

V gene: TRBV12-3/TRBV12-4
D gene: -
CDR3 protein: CASSSLDQMGTGELFF

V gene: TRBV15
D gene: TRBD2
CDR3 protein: CATSRLSGGTSGSYNEQFF

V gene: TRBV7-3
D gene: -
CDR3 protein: CASSPAPPETQYF

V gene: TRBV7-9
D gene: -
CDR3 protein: CASSLNTGNTEAFF